This T cell receptor (beta chain) is drawn from a study of blood T cell repertoires in COVID-19. About the study: The origin of the acute and convalescent COVID-19 samples was the United States, Italy and Spain. PBMCs, B-cell-depleted T cells, or T cells provided the cDNA or gDNA that made up the material.

In the original analysis: Amplification of reference gene primers provided the estimated nucleated cell counts. Profiled with immunoSEQ multiplex PCR; TCRdb holds only in-frame clones, not every one. The V and J calls and clone size were taken over from that table, and D and trimming were inferred from the DNA. This table has approximately 60,000 clones, approximately 84% appearing once. The CDR3 contains 14 residues. Trimming removed 3 bases from V and 0 bases from J, with 10 bases in between. Germline values: CDR1 SGDLS, CDR2 YYNGEE. The sequenced sample consisted of peripheral blood. The origin of this receptor is a man in his 70s with active COVID-19. The rearrangement joins TRBV9 to TRBJ2-7, with D possibly being TRBD2 (6 bases). CDR3 bases: TGTGCCAGCAGCGCGGGACTTCACTCCTACGAGCAGTACTTC. Translating it yields CASSAGLHSYEQYF.